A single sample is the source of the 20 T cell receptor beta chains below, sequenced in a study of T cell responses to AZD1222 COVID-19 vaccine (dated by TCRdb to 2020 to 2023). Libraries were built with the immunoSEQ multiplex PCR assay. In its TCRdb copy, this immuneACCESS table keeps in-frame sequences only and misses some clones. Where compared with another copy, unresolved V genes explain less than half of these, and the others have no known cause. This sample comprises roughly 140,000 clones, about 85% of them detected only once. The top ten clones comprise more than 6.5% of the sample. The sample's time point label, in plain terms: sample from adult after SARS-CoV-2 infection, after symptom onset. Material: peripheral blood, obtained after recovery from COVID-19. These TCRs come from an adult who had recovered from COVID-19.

The DNA of the CDR3 is TGCAGCGTTGAAGATACCCAGAAAGAGACCCAGTACTTC. This translates into CSVEDTQKETQYF. The gene calls are TRBV29-1 and TRBJ2-5, with unresolved D. CDR1 and CDR2 (germline): SQVTM, ANQGSEA. The CDR3 covers 13 residues. Trimming took off 0 bases at V and 3 bases at J, with 8 bases between the two ends.

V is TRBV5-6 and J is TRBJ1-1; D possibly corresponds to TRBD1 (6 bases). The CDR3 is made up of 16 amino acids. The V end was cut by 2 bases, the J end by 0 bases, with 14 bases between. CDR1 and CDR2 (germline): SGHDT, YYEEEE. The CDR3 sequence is CASSLRQVGMNTEAFF. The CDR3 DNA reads TGTGCCAGCAGCTTACGACAGGTGGGGATGAACACTGAAGCTTTCTTT.

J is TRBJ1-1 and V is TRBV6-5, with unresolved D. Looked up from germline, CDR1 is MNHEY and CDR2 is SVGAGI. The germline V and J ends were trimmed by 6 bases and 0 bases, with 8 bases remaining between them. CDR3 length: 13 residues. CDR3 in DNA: TGTGCCAGCAGCAAGAACTTGAACACTGAAGCTTTCTTT. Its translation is CASSKNLNTEAFF.

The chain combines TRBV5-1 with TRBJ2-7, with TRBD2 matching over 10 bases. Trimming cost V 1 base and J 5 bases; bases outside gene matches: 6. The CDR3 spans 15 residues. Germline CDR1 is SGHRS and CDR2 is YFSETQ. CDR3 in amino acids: CASSLSSGSLHEQYF. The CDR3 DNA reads TGCGCCAGCAGCTTGTCTAGCGGGAGTCTCCACGAGCAGTACTTC.

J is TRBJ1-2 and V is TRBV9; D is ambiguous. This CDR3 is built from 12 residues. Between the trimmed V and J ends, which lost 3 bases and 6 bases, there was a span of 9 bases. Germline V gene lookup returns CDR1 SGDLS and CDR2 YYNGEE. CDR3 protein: CASSDWANGYTF. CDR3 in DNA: TGTGCCAGCAGCGACTGGGCGAATGGCTACACCTTC.

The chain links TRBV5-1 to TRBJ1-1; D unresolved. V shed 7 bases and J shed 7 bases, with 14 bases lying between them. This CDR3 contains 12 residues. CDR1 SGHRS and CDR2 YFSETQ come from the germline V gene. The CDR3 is CASSRTLDEAFF. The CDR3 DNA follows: TGCGCCAGCTCCCGGACGTTGGATGAAGCTTTCTTT.

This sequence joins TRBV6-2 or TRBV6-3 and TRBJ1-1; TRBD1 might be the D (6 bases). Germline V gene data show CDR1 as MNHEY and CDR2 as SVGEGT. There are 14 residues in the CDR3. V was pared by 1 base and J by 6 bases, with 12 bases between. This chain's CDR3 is CASSYLGAWAEAFF. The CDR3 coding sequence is TGTGCCAGCAGTTACTTGGGGGCCTGGGCTGAAGCTTTCTTT.

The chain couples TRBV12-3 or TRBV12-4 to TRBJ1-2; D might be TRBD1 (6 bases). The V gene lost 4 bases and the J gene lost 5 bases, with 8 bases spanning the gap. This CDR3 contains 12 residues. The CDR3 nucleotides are TGTGCCAGCAGTTCCGGACAGTATGGCTACACCTTC. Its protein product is CASSSGQYGYTF.

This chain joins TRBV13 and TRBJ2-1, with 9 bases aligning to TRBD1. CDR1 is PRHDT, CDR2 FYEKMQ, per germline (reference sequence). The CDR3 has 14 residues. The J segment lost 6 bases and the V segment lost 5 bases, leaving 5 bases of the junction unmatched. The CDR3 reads CASSPRTGVNEQFF. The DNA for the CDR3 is TGTGCCAGCAGCCCTCGGACAGGGGTCAATGAGCAGTTCTTC.

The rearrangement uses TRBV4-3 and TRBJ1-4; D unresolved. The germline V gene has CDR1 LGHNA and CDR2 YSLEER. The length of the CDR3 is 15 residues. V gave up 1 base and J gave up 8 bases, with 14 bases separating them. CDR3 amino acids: CASSQAQAAGEKLFF. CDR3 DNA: TGCGCCAGCAGCCAAGCCCAGGCCGCGGGAGAAAAACTGTTTTTT.

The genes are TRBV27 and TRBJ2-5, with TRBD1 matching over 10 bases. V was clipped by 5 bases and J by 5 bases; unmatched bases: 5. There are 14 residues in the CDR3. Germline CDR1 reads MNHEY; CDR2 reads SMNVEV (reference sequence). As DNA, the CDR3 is TGTGCCAGCAGTGAGACAGGGGGCTGGGAGACCCAGTACTTC. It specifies CASSETGGWETQYF.

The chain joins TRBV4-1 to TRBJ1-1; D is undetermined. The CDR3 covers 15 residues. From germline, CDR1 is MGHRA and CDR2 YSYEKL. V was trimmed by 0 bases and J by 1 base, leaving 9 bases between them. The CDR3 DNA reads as TGCGCCAGCAGCCAAGACCTTTTGGAGAACACTGAAGCTTTCTTT. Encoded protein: CASSQDLLENTEAFF.

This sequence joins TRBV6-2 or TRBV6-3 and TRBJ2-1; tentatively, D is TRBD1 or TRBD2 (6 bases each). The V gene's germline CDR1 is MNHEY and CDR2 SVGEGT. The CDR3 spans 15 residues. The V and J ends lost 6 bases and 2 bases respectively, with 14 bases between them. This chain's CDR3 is CASSLTGATYNEQFF. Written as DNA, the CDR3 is TGTGCCAGCAGCCTCACGGGGGCGACCTACAATGAGCAGTTCTTC.

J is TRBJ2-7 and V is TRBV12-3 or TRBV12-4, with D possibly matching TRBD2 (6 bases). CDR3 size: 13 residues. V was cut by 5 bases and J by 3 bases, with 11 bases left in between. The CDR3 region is CASSTGRDYEQYF. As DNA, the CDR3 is TGTGCCAGCAGTACCGGGCGGGACTACGAGCAGTACTTC.

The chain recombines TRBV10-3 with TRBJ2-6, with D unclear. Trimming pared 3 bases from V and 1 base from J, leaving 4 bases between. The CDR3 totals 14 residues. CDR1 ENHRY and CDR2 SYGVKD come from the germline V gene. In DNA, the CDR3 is TGTGCCATCAGTGATCGGTCTGGGGCCAACGTCCTGACTTTC. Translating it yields CAISDRSGANVLTF.

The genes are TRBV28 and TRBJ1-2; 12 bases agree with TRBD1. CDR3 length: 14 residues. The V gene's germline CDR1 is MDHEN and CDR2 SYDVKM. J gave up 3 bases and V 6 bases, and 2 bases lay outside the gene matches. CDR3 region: CASRGTGGDYGYTF. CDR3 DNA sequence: TGTGCCAGCAGGGGGACAGGGGGCGACTATGGCTACACCTTC.

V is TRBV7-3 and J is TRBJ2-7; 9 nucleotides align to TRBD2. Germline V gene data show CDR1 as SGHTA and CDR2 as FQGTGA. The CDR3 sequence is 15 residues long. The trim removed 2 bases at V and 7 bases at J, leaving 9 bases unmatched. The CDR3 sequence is CASSLAASGAGEQYF. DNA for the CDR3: TGTGCCAGCAGCTTAGCGGCTAGCGGGGCCGGTGAGCAGTACTTC.

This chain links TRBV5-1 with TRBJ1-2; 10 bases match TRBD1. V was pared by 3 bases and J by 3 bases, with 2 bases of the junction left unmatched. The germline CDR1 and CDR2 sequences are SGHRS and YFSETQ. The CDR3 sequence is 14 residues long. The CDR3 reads CASSWGTGDYGYTF. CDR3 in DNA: TGCGCCAGCAGCTGGGGGACAGGGGACTATGGCTACACCTTC.

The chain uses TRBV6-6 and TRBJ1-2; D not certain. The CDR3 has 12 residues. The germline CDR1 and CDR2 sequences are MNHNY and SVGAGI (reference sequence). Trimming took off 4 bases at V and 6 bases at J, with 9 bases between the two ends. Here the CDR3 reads CASSSARNGYTF. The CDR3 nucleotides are TGTGCCAGCAGTTCAGCCAGAAATGGCTACACCTTC.

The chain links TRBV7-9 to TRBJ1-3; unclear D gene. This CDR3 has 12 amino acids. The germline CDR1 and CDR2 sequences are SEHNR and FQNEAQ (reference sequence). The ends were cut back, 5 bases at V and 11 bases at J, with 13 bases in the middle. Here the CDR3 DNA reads TGTGCCAGCAGCCCCGGCGGAGGCCCCATATATTTT. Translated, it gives CASSPGGGPIYF. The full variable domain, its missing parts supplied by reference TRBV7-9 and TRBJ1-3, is DTGVSQNPRHKITKRGQNVTFRCDPISEHNRLYWYRQTLGQGPEFLTYFQNEAQLEKSRLLSDRFSAERPKGSFSTLEIQRTEQGDSAMYLCASSPGGGPIYFGEGSWLTVV.